This TCR beta chain was identified during a study of blood T cell repertoires in COVID-19. This clone was picked up one time. CDR3 length: 13 residues. CDR1 is SQVTM and CDR2 is ANQGSEA in the germline V gene. V dropped 3 bases and J dropped 2; count of bases not matched to a gene: 1. Per the authors' pipeline: Reference gene primer amplification yielded estimated nucleated cell counts. Repertoires were generated with immunoSEQ multiplex PCR, while TCRdb's copy carries only in-frame clones and drops some. That table furnishes V, J and clone size, whereas the DNA furnished D and trimming. The data hold more than 110,000 clones, with about 82% observed a single time.

This TCR was recovered from a man aged 45-65 years with acute or convalescent COVID-19. Sequenced input: peripheral blood. V is TRBV29-1 and J is TRBJ2-1; 7 positions match TRBD1. The CDR3: CSVEGTAYNEQFF. The CDR3 DNA follows: TGCAGCGTTGAGGGGACAGCCTACAATGAGCAGTTCTTC.